The 26 T cell receptor beta chains given below trace back to one sample, sequenced in a study of shared clonotypes between healthy human individuals. Some clones are missing from TCRdb's copy, which holds only in-frame ones; the method was immunoSEQ multiplex PCR. The data show roughly 1,600,000 clones, with around 98.5% seen just once and roughly 0.35% held by the top ten. Material for sequencing was naive CD4+ T cells sorted from blood. The subset was: CD45RA+ positively selected. Receptor source: a young man in good health.

The J gene is TRBJ2-2, the V gene TRBV6-1; D gene uncertain. This CDR3 comprises 11 residues. Germline V gene lookup returns CDR1 MNHNS and CDR2 SASEGT. Trimming cost V 6 bases and J 11 bases, with 10 bases left between them. The CDR3 is CASRALSELFF. As DNA, the CDR3 is TGTGCCAGCAGGGCCCTCAGCGAGCTGTTTTTT.

V and J are TRBV4-1 and TRBJ2-7; no firm D call. Germline loops: CDR1 MGHRA, CDR2 YSYEKL. Trimming removed 2 bases at V and 4 bases at J, with 9 bases between. The CDR3 has 13 residues. The CDR3 bases are TGCGCCAGCAGCCAATCACTTATTTACGAGCAGTACTTC. Protein sequence: CASSQSLIYEQYF.

This clone has only one observation. This CDR3 is CASSSGTGGSQETQYF. CDR3 in DNA: TGCGCCAGCAGCAGTGGGACAGGGGGGTCGCAAGAGACCCAGTACTTC. This chain uses TRBV5-1 with TRBJ2-5; 11 nucleotides match TRBD1. The CDR3 is made up of 16 amino acids. The germline gives CDR1 SGHRS, CDR2 YFSETQ. Trimming took 4 bases from V and 2 from J; bases not matched to a gene: 7.

The rearrangement joins TRBV11-2 to TRBJ2-1; perhaps D is TRBD1 or TRBD2 (5 bases each). Per the germline V gene, CDR1 is SGHAT and CDR2 is FQNNGV. CDR3 length equals 16 residues. V was pared by 4 bases and J by 9 bases, with 22 bases between. The chain's CDR3 is CASSSRSGSVGVEQFF. CDR3 DNA sequence: TGTGCCAGCAGCTCCCGGAGTGGGAGTGTGGGGGTTGAGCAGTTCTTC.

The genes are TRBV7-9 and TRBJ2-5; possible D gene TRBD1, 5 bases. Looked up from germline, CDR1 is SEHNR and CDR2 is FQNEAQ (reference sequence). Trimming stripped 2 bases from V and 1 base from J, with 17 bases between. The CDR3 contains 17 residues. Here the CDR3 reads CASSLSRTIGIQETQYF. The DNA for the CDR3 is TGTGCCAGCAGCTTATCGAGGACAATCGGTATCCAAGAGACCCAGTACTTC. The full variable domain, in which reference TRBV7-9 and TRBJ2-5 provide the parts outside the CDR3, is DTGVSQNPRHKITKRGQNVTFRCDPISEHNRLYWYRQTLGQGPEFLTYFQNEAQLEKSRLLSDRFSAERPKGSFSTLEIQRTEQGDSAMYLCASSLSRTIGIQETQYFGPGTRLLVL.

This chain joins TRBV19 and TRBJ2-3, with 10 positions matching TRBD2. J gave up 3 bases and V 5 bases, and 8 bases lay outside the gene matches. The V gene's germline CDR1 is LNHDA and CDR2 SQIVND (reference sequence). This CDR3 comprises 16 residues. Here the CDR3 DNA reads TGTGCCAGTAGTGGGCGGCTAGCGGGAGTGACAGATACGCAGTATTTT. As protein: CASSGRLAGVTDTQYF.

J is TRBJ2-7 and V is TRBV9; 9 nucleotides line up with TRBD2. The CDR3 consists of 14 residues. Germline V CDR1 and CDR2: SGDLS, YYNGEE. Trimming took 2 bases from V and 6 from J; bases not matched to a gene: 6. The CDR3, as DNA: TGTGCCAGCAGCGTTAGCGGGAGTTCATCCGAGCAGTACTTC. It specifies CASSVSGSSSEQYF. Drawing the rest from reference TRBV9 and TRBJ2-7, the complete variable domain is DSGVTQTPKHLITATGQRVTLRCSPRSGDLSVYWYQQSLDQGLQFLIQYYNGEERAKGNILERFSAQQFPDLHSELNLSSLELGDSALYFCASSVSGSSSEQYFGPGTRLTVT.

The V and J genes are TRBV6-1 and TRBJ2-3, with 7 bases matching TRBD1. From germline, CDR1 is MNHNS and CDR2 SASEGT. Trimming cost V 6 bases and J 5 bases; bases outside gene matches: 5. The CDR3 is 13 residues long. CDR3 nucleotides: TGTGCCAGCAGCTACAGGGGCGAAGATACGCAGTATTTT. Translation gives CASSYRGEDTQYF.

J is TRBJ2-7 and V is TRBV7-2, with a tentative D call TRBD2 (6 bases). Per germline, CDR1 SGHTA and CDR2 FQGNSA. V lost 2 bases and J lost 3, with 8 bases in between. This CDR3 has 13 residues. Here the CDR3 DNA reads TGTGCCAGCAGCTTACCTAGCGACTACGAGCAGTACTTC. This gives the protein CASSLPSDYEQYF. Supplemented by reference TRBV7-2 and TRBJ2-7, the full variable domain reads GAGVSQSPSNKVTEKGKDVELRCDPISGHTALYWYRQSLGQGLEFLIYFQGNSAPDKSGLPSDRFSAERTGGSVSTLTIQRTQQEDSAVYLCASSLPSDYEQYFGPGTRLTVT.

The chain couples TRBV2 to TRBJ2-3, with 8 bases fitting TRBD1. The CDR3 consists of 12 residues. Germline V gene lookup returns CDR1 SNHLY and CDR2 FYNNEI. The ends lost 7 bases at V and 5 bases at J; junction bases unmatched: 2. CDR3 bases: TGTGCCAGCACCGGACAGGGAGATACGCAGTATTTT. Its protein product is CASTGQGDTQYF.

This clone is a singleton in its sample. The chain employs TRBV4-3 and TRBJ2-7; 9 bases line up with TRBD1. Germline lookup yields CDR1 LGHNA and CDR2 YSLEER. J gave up 5 bases and V 4 bases, and 9 bases lay outside the gene matches. The CDR3 is 15 amino acids. CDR3 residues: CASSLVGTGNNEQYF. CDR3 sequence (DNA): TGCGCCAGCAGCCTAGTCGGGACAGGGAATAACGAGCAGTACTTC.

The gene calls are TRBV11-3 and TRBJ2-2; TRBD1 matches 9 bases. After removal of 5 bases from V and 6 bases from J, the junction contained 7 bases not matched to a gene. The CDR3 consists of 15 residues. Germline-derived CDR1 and CDR2 are SGHNT and YENEEA. The DNA of the CDR3 is TGTGCCAGCAGCCCGGGACAGGGTAGATCCGGGGAGCTGTTTTTT. The encoded protein is CASSPGQGRSGELFF.

The chain carries TRBV19 and TRBJ2-3, with D tentatively TRBD1 or TRBD2 (5 bases each). The V end was cut by 3 bases, the J end by 2 bases, with 6 bases between. Germline CDR1 is LNHDA and CDR2 is SQIVND (reference sequence). The CDR3 consists of 13 residues. The chain's CDR3 is CASSMGPTDTQYF. CDR3 sequence (DNA): TGTGCCAGTAGTATGGGACCCACAGATACGCAGTATTTT.

V and J are TRBV7-9 and TRBJ2-1; D unclear. The length of the CDR3 is 15 residues. The germline V and J ends were trimmed by 3 bases and 5 bases, with 14 bases remaining between them. Germline lookup yields CDR1 SEHNR and CDR2 FQNEAQ (reference sequence). CDR3 coding DNA: TGTGCCAGCAGCTTGGGTCCTGGCGGCGACAATGAGCAGTTCTTC. It codes for CASSLGPGGDNEQFF.

The chain recombines TRBV19 with TRBJ1-5, with D unresolved. Germline V gene data show CDR1 as LNHDA and CDR2 as SQIVND (reference sequence). The CDR3 has 12 residues. The CDR3 region is CGSSFLNQPQHF. In DNA form, the CDR3 reads TGTGGCTCATCATTTCTCAATCAGCCCCAGCATTTT.

As to this clone: Other DNA sequences in this sample translate to the same CDR3. The rearrangement uses TRBV6-5 and TRBJ1-2; TRBD1 aligns across 11 bases. CDR3 length: 15 amino acids. V was clipped by 0 bases and J by 4 bases; unmatched bases: 1. Germline loops: CDR1 MNHEY, CDR2 SVGAGI. The CDR3 nucleotides read TGTGCCAGCAGTTACTCTGGGACAGGGGGCTATGGCTACACCTTC. Translating gives CASSYSGTGGYGYTF.

The rearrangement uses TRBV5-4 and TRBJ1-1; D possibly corresponds to TRBD1 (6 bases). Germline V gene sequence: CDR1 SGHNT, CDR2 YYREEE (reference sequence). This CDR3 spans 16 amino acids. V was cut by 4 bases and J by 3 bases, with 19 bases left in between. DNA of the CDR3: TGTGCCAGCAGCGCCTCATGGGGGGCTTGGGACACTGAAGCTTTCTTT. Amino acid sequence: CASSASWGAWDTEAFF.

The chain recombines TRBV27 with TRBJ1-2; TRBD1 matches at 8 bases. V was pared by 0 bases and J by 7 bases, with 10 bases of the junction left unmatched. There are 16 residues in the CDR3. Germline V gives CDR1 MNHEY, CDR2 SMNVEV (reference sequence). Here the CDR3 DNA reads TGTGCCAGCAGTTTATCGTTTACAGGGGGTCATGGTGGCTACACCTTC. Translation gives CASSLSFTGGHGGYTF.

V gene TRBV18 combines with J gene TRBJ2-1; 9 positions agree with TRBD2. V dropped 4 bases and J dropped 5; count of bases not matched to a gene: 6. The CDR3 covers 15 residues. From germline, CDR1 is KGHSH and CDR2 LQKENI. The CDR3 region is CASSLWASGDNEQFF. CDR3 coding DNA: TGTGCCAGCTCACTCTGGGCTAGCGGGGACAATGAGCAGTTCTTC.

The genes are TRBV5-1 and TRBJ1-1; tentative D call: TRBD1 (5 bases). Germline CDR1 reads SGHRS; CDR2 reads YFSETQ. The CDR3 totals 15 residues. V was cut by 0 bases and J by 4 bases, with 13 bases left in between. The CDR3 sequence is CASSLADSTFTEAFF. For the CDR3, the DNA is TGCGCCAGCAGCTTGGCTGACAGTACGTTCACTGAAGCTTTCTTT.

The rearrangement uses TRBV7-2 and TRBJ1-4; D ambiguous. This CDR3 region has 14 residues. Per germline, CDR1 SGHTA and CDR2 FQGNSA. Trimming took 4 bases from V and 7 from J, leaving 13 bases between them. Written as DNA, the CDR3 is TGTGCCAGCAGCTCCCGGGTTGGCGGTGAAAAACTGTTTTTT. Translation: CASSSRVGGEKLFF.

The rearrangement joins TRBV2 to TRBJ1-4; D is unresolved. CDR1 SNHLY and CDR2 FYNNEI come from the germline V gene. CDR3 length: 13 amino acids. Trimming removed 6 bases from V and 3 bases from J, with 8 bases in between. The CDR3, as DNA: TGTGCCAGCAGGTGGGCGGCTAATGAAAAACTGTTTTTT. Encoded protein: CASRWAANEKLFF.

J is TRBJ1-5 and V is TRBV6-5, with D hard to call. CDR1 MNHEY and CDR2 SVGAGI come from the germline V gene. The CDR3 is 16 residues long. The V end lost 4 bases, the J end lost 1 base, and 14 bases lay between the germline ends. Here the CDR3 reads CASSSAGQSSNQPQHF. CDR3 DNA sequence: TGTGCCAGCAGTTCCGCGGGCCAGTCGAGCAATCAGCCCCAGCATTTT.

Here the CDR3 reads CASSHKPTAYEQYF. Written as DNA, the CDR3 is TGTGCCAGCAGTCACAAACCCACCGCCTACGAGCAGTACTTC. This chain uses TRBV27 with TRBJ2-7; D not resolved. Germline CDR1 is MNHEY and CDR2 is SMNVEV (reference sequence). V gave up 5 bases and J gave up 2 bases, with 13 bases separating them. This CDR3 spans 14 amino acids.

V is TRBV28 and J is TRBJ1-2; D call uncertain. The germline V and J ends were trimmed by 5 bases and 4 bases, with 14 bases remaining between them. The CDR3 consists of 14 residues. Germline CDR1 is MDHEN and CDR2 is SYDVKM. In DNA, the CDR3 is TGTGCCAGCAGTAGCCCCCGGGGTCTCTATGGCTACACCTTC. Protein: CASSSPRGLYGYTF.

The chain couples TRBV7-9 to TRBJ1-1; D possibly corresponds to TRBD1 (6 bases). Germline V gives CDR1 SEHNR, CDR2 FQNEAQ (reference sequence). CDR3 length equals 16 residues. V was cut by 5 bases and J by 3 bases, with 19 bases left in between. This chain's CDR3 is CASSPGQSQWDTEAFF. The CDR3 nucleotides read TGTGCCAGCAGCCCAGGACAGTCGCAATGGGACACTGAAGCTTTCTTT.